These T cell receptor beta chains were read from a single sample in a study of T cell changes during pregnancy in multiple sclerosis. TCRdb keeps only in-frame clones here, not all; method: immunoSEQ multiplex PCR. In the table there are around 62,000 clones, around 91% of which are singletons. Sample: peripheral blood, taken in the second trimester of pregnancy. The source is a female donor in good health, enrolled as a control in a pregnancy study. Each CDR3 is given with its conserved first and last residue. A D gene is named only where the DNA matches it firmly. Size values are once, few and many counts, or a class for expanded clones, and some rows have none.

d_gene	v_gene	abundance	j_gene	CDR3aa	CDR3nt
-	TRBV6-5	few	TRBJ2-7	CASSYGGSYEQYF	TGTGCCAGCAGTTACGGCGGCTCCTACGAGCAGTACTTC
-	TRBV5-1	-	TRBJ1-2	CASSLSGGGPSYGYTF	TGCGCCAGCAGCTTGTCCGGGGGGGGGCCGAGCTATGGCTACACCTTC
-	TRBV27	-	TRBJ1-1	CASSPRGGQPEAFF	TGTGCCAGCAGTCCTAGGGGGGGGCAACCTGAAGCTTTCTTT
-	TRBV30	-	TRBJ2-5	CAWTPGQVQYF	TGTGCCTGGACTCCAGGGCAAGTCCAGTACTTC
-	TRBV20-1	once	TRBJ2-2	CSARAERELFF	TGCAGTGCTAGAGCCGAGCGGGAGCTGTTTTTT
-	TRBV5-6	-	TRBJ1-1	CASSFPLKNTEAFF	TGTGCCAGCAGCTTTCCGTTAAAGAACACTGAAGCTTTCTTT
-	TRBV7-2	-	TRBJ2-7	CASSYPRVHGEQQYF	TGTGCCAGCAGCTATCCGCGGGTTCACGGGGAACAGCAGTACTTC
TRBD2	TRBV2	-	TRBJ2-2	CASRREAGELFF	TGTGCCAGCAGGCGGGAGGCCGGGGAGCTGTTTTTT
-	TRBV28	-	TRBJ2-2	CASSFRGQLGGELFF	TGTGCCAGCAGTTTCAGGGGTCAACTTGGCGGGGAGCTGTTTTTT
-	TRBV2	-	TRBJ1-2	CASSEGRELYGYTF	TGTGCCAGCAGTGAAGGTAGAGAGCTCTATGGCTACACCTTC
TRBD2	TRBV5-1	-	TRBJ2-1	CASSNGLAGVDEQFF	TGCGCCAGCAGCAACGGACTAGCGGGAGTGGATGAGCAGTTCTTC
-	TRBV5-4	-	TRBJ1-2	CASSLESGNYGYTF	TGTGCCAGCAGCTTGGAATCGGGGAACTATGGCTACACCTTC
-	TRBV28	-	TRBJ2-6	CASTLGRGQSGANVLTF	TGTGCCAGCACCTTAGGGCGGGGGCAGTCTGGGGCCAACGTCCTGACTTTC
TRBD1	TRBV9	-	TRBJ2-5	CASSGRDSQETQYF	TGTGCCAGCAGCGGACGGGACAGTCAAGAGACCCAGTACTTC
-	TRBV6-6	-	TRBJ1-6	CASSVSSLGSPLHF	TGTGCCAGCAGCGTATCATCCCTAGGTTCACCCCTCCACTTT
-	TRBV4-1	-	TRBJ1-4	CASSQNEGEKLFF	TGCGCCAGCAGCCAGAACGAGGGAGAAAAACTGTTTTTT
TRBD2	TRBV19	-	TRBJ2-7	CASPGLAVEEQYF	TGTGCCAGCCCGGGACTAGCGGTCGAAGAGCAGTACTTC
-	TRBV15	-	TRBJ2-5	CATSRGTGRELETQYF	TGTGCCACCAGCAGAGGAACAGGGAGGGAGTTGGAGACCCAGTACTTC
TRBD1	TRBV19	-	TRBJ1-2	CASNGGQDKYGYTF	TGTGCCAGTAATGGAGGACAGGACAAATATGGCTACACCTTC
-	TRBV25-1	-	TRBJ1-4	CASETGNSRKLFF	TGTGCCAGCGAGACAGGAAACTCCCGAAAACTGTTTTTT
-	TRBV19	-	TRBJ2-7	CASSNLRSYEQYF	TGTGCCAGTAGTAATCTACGTTCCTACGAGCAGTACTTC
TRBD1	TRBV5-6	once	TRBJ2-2	CASSRDRGGELFF	TGTGCCAGCAGCCGTGACAGGGGCGGGGAGCTGTTTTTT